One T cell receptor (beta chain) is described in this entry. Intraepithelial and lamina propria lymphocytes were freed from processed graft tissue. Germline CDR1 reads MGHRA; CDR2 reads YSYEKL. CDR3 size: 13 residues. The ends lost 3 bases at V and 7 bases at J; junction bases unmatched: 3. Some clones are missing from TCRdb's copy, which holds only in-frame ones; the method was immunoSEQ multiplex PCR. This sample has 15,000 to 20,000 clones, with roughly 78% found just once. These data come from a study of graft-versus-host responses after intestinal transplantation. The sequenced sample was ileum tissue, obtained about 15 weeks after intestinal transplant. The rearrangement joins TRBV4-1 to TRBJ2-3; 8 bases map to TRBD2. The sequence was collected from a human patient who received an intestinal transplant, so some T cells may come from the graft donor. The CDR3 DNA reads TGCGCCAGCAGCCATAGGACTAGCCATACGCAGTATTTT. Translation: CASSHRTSHTQYF.